The rows below give T cell receptor beta chains drawn from one sample of a study of blood T cells in healthy people across ages. TCRdb used MiXCR to reprocess the 5' RACE reads, holding one entry per CDR3 protein. The profile shows over 1,500,000 distinct CDR3 sequences, less than 50% of them singletons. The sample was blood. Receptor source: a woman between 40 and 50 years old in good health. Both conserved end residues are part of each CDR3. The D gene is left open where the match is weak. Clone size appears in some rows only: once, few, many, or a class for an expanded clone.

>TRBV11-3|13|.|TRBJ2-1|once
CASRAAGYNEQFF
TGTGCCAGCAGGGCCGCAGGGTACAATGAGCAGTTCTTC
>TRBV11-1|18|TRBD2|TRBJ2-7|few
CASSLGGGGASLRYEQYF
TGTGCCAGCAGCTTAGGCGGGGGAGGGGCCTCCCTCCGCTACGAGCAGTACTTC
>TRBV20-1|16|TRBD1|TRBJ2-7|few
CSASTPPGTGSYEQYF
TGCAGTGCTAGTACCCCACCCGGGACAGGGTCCTACGAGCAGTACTTC
>TRBV3-1|14|.|TRBJ2-1|once
CASSPLFPGGRKFF
TGTGCCAGCAGCCCGCTATTCCCGGGGGGCCGTAAGTTCTTC
>TRBV7-2|13|TRBD1|TRBJ2-7|many
CASSLNRGYEQYF
TGTGCCAGCAGCTTAAACAGGGGCTACGAGCAGTACTTC
>TRBV5-6|14|TRBD2|TRBJ2-1|.
CASSEMTSLGEQFF
TGTGCCAGCAGCGAAATGACTAGCTTAGGTGAGCAGTTCTTC
>TRBV6-2/TRBV6-3|15|TRBD2|TRBJ2-1|many
CASSSRTSGGNEQFF
TGTGCCAGCAGTTCCCGGACTAGCGGGGGAAATGAGCAGTTCTTC
>TRBV5-1|14|.|TRBJ2-1|few
CASSLLTAHNEQFF
TGCGCCAGCAGCTTACTGACAGCCCACAATGAGCAGTTCTTC
>TRBV20-1|15|TRBD1|TRBJ2-7|.
CSARVQGQGPYEQYF
TGCAGTGCTAGGGTCCAAGGACAGGGTCCCTACGAGCAGTACTTC
>TRBV6-2/TRBV6-3|18|TRBD2|TRBJ2-7|once
CASSSLAGGISSYNEQYF
TGTGCCAGCAGTTCCCTAGCGGGGGGAATAAGCTCCTACAATGAGCAGTACTTC
>TRBV6-1|15|TRBD1|TRBJ1-2|.
CASSDAGQGHYGYTF
TGTGCCAGCAGTGACGCGGGACAGGGACACTATGGCTACACCTTC
>TRBV4-1|12|.|TRBJ2-3|.
CASSGGPGTQYF
TGCGCCAGCAGCGGGGGCCCAGGTACGCAGTATTTT
>TRBV20-1|13|.|TRBJ1-2|few
CSVLGGQSYGYTF
TGCAGTGTTCTAGGGGGGCAGAGCTATGGCTACACCTTC
>TRBV12-3/TRBV12-4|15|.|TRBJ2-7|few
CASSLFPSGTDEQYF
TGTGCCAGCAGTTTATTCCCCTCCGGGACCGACGAGCAGTACTTC
>TRBV12-3/TRBV12-4|16|TRBD2|TRBJ2-7|.
CASSFVSGGASYEQYF
TGTGCCAGCAGTTTCGTGAGCGGGGGTGCATCCTACGAGCAGTACTTC
>TRBV20-1|16|TRBD1|TRBJ2-5|.
CSARDLWTGPQETQYF
TGCAGTGCTAGAGATCTGTGGACAGGCCCCCAAGAGACCCAGTACTTC
>TRBV20-1|12|.|TRBJ2-3|.
CSATSATDTQYF
TGCAGTGCTACCAGTGCAACAGATACGCAGTATTTT
>TRBV7-2|16|.|TRBJ2-6|.
CASSLVTSSGANVLTF
TGTGCCAGCAGCTTAGTGACCTCCTCTGGGGCCAACGTCCTGACTTTC
>TRBV12-3/TRBV12-4|14|.|TRBJ1-4|few
CASSSGGSGEKLFF
TGTGCCAGCAGTTCGGGAGGGTCTGGCGAAAAACTGTTTTTT
>TRBV7-2|13|.|TRBJ2-1|few
CASSLVDLAEQFF
TGTGCCAGCAGCTTAGTGGATTTGGCTGAGCAGTTCTTC
>TRBV4-3|17|TRBD2|TRBJ2-3|.
CASSQDRASGPASTQYF
TGCGCCAGCAGCCAAGATAGAGCTAGCGGGCCCGCATCTACGCAGTATTTT
>TRBV7-3|16|TRBD2|TRBJ2-1|few
CASSLTGRGAYNEQFF
TGTGCCAGCAGCTTAACGGGGCGGGGGGCATACAATGAGCAGTTCTTC
>TRBV11-2|15|TRBD2|TRBJ2-3|.
CASSGTSGEVDTQYF
TGTGCCAGCAGCGGGACTAGCGGGGAGGTAGATACGCAGTATTTT
>TRBV7-8|13|.|TRBJ2-3|.
CAIMGGGGDTQYF
TGTGCCATCATGGGGGGGGGCGGAGATACGCAGTATTTT
>TRBV5-1|14|TRBD1|TRBJ1-2|many
CASSSEDRAYGYTF
TGCGCCAGCAGCTCTGAGGACAGGGCTTATGGCTACACCTTC
>TRBV20-1|18|TRBD2|TRBJ2-1|once
CSARDFRAGVFSYNEQFF
TGCAGTGCTAGGGACTTCCGAGCGGGAGTTTTCTCCTACAATGAGCAGTTCTTC
>TRBV12-3/TRBV12-4|15|.|TRBJ1-5|.
CASSFTRGGYQPQHF
TGTGCCAGCAGTTTCACGCGAGGGGGGTATCAGCCCCAGCATTTT
>TRBV9|15|TRBD2|TRBJ2-5|.
CASSVEGAGEETQYF
TGTGCCAGCAGCGTAGAGGGTGCGGGAGAGGAGACCCAGTACTTC
>TRBV6-2/TRBV6-3|17|TRBD2|TRBJ2-5|.
CASSKGTSGAYQETQYF
TGTGCCAGCAGTAAAGGGACTAGCGGGGCCTACCAAGAGACCCAGTACTTC
>TRBV4-1|19|TRBD1|TRBJ2-6|few
CASSQDETGLRSGANVLTF
TGCGCCAGCAGCCAAGATGAGACAGGGCTTCGCTCTGGGGCCAACGTCCTGACTTTC
>TRBV7-3|15|.|TRBJ2-3|few
CASSLTGDRADTQYF
TGTGCCAGCAGCTTAACCGGGGATCGCGCAGATACGCAGTATTTT
>TRBV24-1|17|TRBD1|TRBJ2-5|.
CATSSGAQGATIETQYF
TGTGCCACCAGTAGCGGGGCACAGGGGGCTACAATAGAGACCCAGTACTTC
>TRBV5-6|15|.|TRBJ2-7|few
CASSLGGQDAQQQYF
TGTGCCAGCAGCTTGGGTGGCCAGGATGCGCAACAGCAGTACTTC
>TRBV6-5|18|.|TRBJ1-6|.
CASSYSATDGGYNSPLHF
TGTGCCAGCAGTTACTCGGCGACGGACGGGGGTTATAATTCACCCCTCCACTTT
>TRBV29-1|13|.|TRBJ1-2|.
CSVEQEGGYGYTF
TGCAGCGTTGAACAGGAAGGGGGCTATGGCTACACCTTC
>TRBV6-5|14|.|TRBJ2-7|few
CASSYRTSPYEQYF
TGTGCCAGCAGTTACCGGACATCCCCCTACGAGCAGTACTTC
>TRBV7-2|14|.|TRBJ2-3|.
CASSLVGSGSGGYF
.
>TRBV13|14|.|TRBJ2-1|.
CASSLVQRADEQFF
TGTGCCAGCAGCTTAGTTCAGCGTGCGGATGAGCAGTTCTTC
>TRBV20-1|14|.|TRBJ1-6|.
CSARVMAANSPPHF
TGCAGTGCTAGAGTCATGGCAGCTAATTCACCCCCCCACTTT
>TRBV11-1|13|.|TRBJ1-1|few
CASSSRTGTEAFF
TGTGCCAGCAGTTCCCGTACAGGTACTGAAGCTTTCTTT
>TRBV10-3|17|TRBD2|TRBJ2-3|.
CAISERTSGGSTDTQYF
TGTGCCATCAGTGAACGGACTAGCGGGGGGAGCACAGATACGCAGTATTTT
>TRBV7-2|14|.|TRBJ2-7|few
CASSTSMSSYEQYF
TGTGCCAGCAGTACGTCTATGAGCTCCTACGAGCAGTACTTC
>TRBV20-1|15|TRBD2|TRBJ2-1|.
CSASPLAYSYNEQFF
TGCAGTGCTAGTCCACTAGCGTACTCCTACAATGAGCAGTTCTTC
>TRBV7-9|15|.|TRBJ1-6|.
CASTDLRPNNSPLHF
TGTGCCAGCACCGATCTTAGGCCGAATAATTCACCCCTCCACTTT
>TRBV7-2|15|TRBD1|TRBJ1-2|.
CASSLPQQGSYGYTF
TGTGCCAGCAGCTTACCTCAACAGGGGTCCTATGGCTACACCTTC
>TRBV20-1|16|TRBD2|TRBJ2-3|.
CSARGLAGGSFDTQYF
TGCAGTGCTAGAGGCCTAGCGGGGGGATCTTTCGATACGCAGTATTTT
>TRBV20-1|11|TRBD1|TRBJ1-1|.
CSAQGDTEAFF
TGCAGTGCTCAGGGGGACACTGAAGCTTTCTTT
>TRBV4-3|15|.|TRBJ1-6|.
CASSQFSGGNSPLHF
TGCGCCAGCAGCCAATTCTCCGGGGGTAATTCACCCCTCCACTTT
>TRBV7-3|15|TRBD1|TRBJ2-3|.
CASSPTGGITDTQYF
TGTGCCAGCAGCCCAACAGGGGGCATCACAGATACGCAGTATTTT
>TRBV4-3|16|TRBD2|TRBJ2-1|few
CASSHLAGGNYNEQFF
TGCGCCAGCAGCCACCTAGCGGGGGGGAACTACAATGAGCAGTTCTTC
>TRBV7-2|15|.|TRBJ2-3|few
CASSPGGPKTDTQYF
TGTGCCAGCAGCCCTGGGGGGCCGAAAACAGATACGCAGTATTTT
>TRBV29-1|14|.|TRBJ2-5|.
CSVVRGELDYEQYF
TGCAGCGTTGTTCGCGGGGAACTAGATTATGAGCAGTACTTC
>TRBV5-8|18|TRBD2|TRBJ2-5|.
CASSSGLAGGLRQETQYF
TGTGCCAGCAGCTCTGGACTAGCGGGGGGACTCCGTCAAGAGACCCAGTACTTC
>TRBV3-1|14|.|TRBJ2-3|many
CASSHRGGTDTQYF
TGTGCCAGCAGCCACAGGGGGGGCACAGATACGCAGTATTTT
>TRBV29-1|17|.|TRBJ2-1|.
CSVEAGSLSWGYNEQFF
TGCAGCGTTGAAGCTGGAAGCCTTAGCTGGGGTTACAATGAGCAGTTCTTC